This TCR beta chain was found in a study of CD8 T cells in Susac syndrome. V lost 4 bases and J lost 6; bases outside the gene matches: 5. The CDR3 is 13 amino acids. CDR1 is SGHDT, CDR2 YYEEEE, per germline. Random hexamers were used to reverse transcribe about 0.5 to 1 ug of RNA. TCRdb re-called the immunoSEQ multiplex PCR reads through MiXCR, storing one row per CDR3 protein. Among over 65,000 distinct CDR3 sequences listed, just over 90% were seen once. The TCR sequence derives from a human donor with Susac syndrome. Specimen: CD4+ T cells from PBMCs. The chain is built from TRBV5-6 and TRBJ2-7; 9 nucleotides align to TRBD1. CDR3 coding DNA: TGTGCCAGCAGCGCGGGACAGGGACTCGAGCAGTACTTC. Its protein is CASSAGQGLEQYF.